This T cell receptor (beta chain) was observed in a study of PD-L1 blockade in urothelial cancer. At the level of the study: Male sex and bladder-origin urothelial cancer characterized about 85% of the 29 patients.

The authors spiked synthetic TCR analog templates into each PCR. Generated by immunoSEQ multiplex PCR, the TCRdb table keeps only in-frame clones and is missing some. The table records roughly 120,000 clones, around nine tenths of them present only once. In its sample, this clone was seen once. The time point was: peripheral blood 6 weeks after treatment start. The diagnosis in patients was locally advanced or metastatic urothelial carcinoma. For each patient, 1 to 8 samples were obtained, pretreatment and on-treatment. Looked up from germline, CDR1 is ENHRY and CDR2 is SYGVKD. V was pared by 4 bases and J by 5 bases, with 12 bases between. The CDR3 covers 14 residues.

The sequence derives from a man aged 55 to 70 with urothelial cancer. V usage is TRBV10-3 and J usage is TRBJ2-1, with D perhaps TRBD1 (6 bases). This specimen consisted of PBMCs, obtained around atezolizumab (anti-PD-L1) treatment. In nucleotides, the CDR3 is TGTGCCATCAGTGGACAGGTGCGCGACAATGAGCAGTTCTTC. This codes for CAISGQVRDNEQFF.